A single sample is the source of the 30 T cell receptor beta chains below, sequenced in a study of blood T cell repertoires in COVID-19. Method: immunoSEQ multiplex PCR; TCRdb's copy keeps in-frame clones and lacks some. This table has 150,000 or so clones, about 83% appearing once. The sample was peripheral blood. The receptors shown here come from a woman aged 55-69 years with COVID-19, enrolled during active disease.

The gene calls are TRBV6-5 and TRBJ1-1, with 9 positions matching TRBD1. V trimming: 4 bases; J trimming: 5 bases; junction bases outside the gene matches: 8. In germline, CDR1 is MNHEY, CDR2 SVGAGI. This CDR3 spans 15 amino acids. CDR3 bases: TGTGCCAGCAGTTCGGGGACAGGGTCAGGAACTGAAGCTTTCTTT. Translating it yields CASSSGTGSGTEAFF.

The chain couples TRBV6-5 to TRBJ1-1; TRBD1 might be the D (6 bases). Germline CDR1 and CDR2: MNHEY and SVGAGI. Trimming left V 2 bases short and J 5 bases short, with 18 bases between. The CDR3 consists of 16 residues. In DNA form, the CDR3 reads TGTGCCAGCAGTTACCTAGGGGGGGGCGGAAAGACTGAAGCTTTCTTT. As protein: CASSYLGGGGKTEAFF.

The chain is built from TRBV7-6 and TRBJ1-2, with a weak D call TRBD1 (6 bases). The CDR3 is made up of 17 amino acids. Germline CDR1 reads SGHVS; CDR2 reads FNYEAQ. The V and J ends lost 2 bases and 2 bases respectively, with 18 bases between them. As DNA, the CDR3 is TGTGCCAGCAGCTTATTAGGCCAGTGGGACACAAACTATGGCTACACCTTC. This sequence encodes CASSLLGQWDTNYGYTF.

The chain is built from TRBV19 and TRBJ1-5; 7 positions match TRBD1. Germline loops: CDR1 LNHDA, CDR2 SQIVND (reference sequence). Trimming cost V 7 bases and J 7 bases; bases outside gene matches: 16. The CDR3 loop spans 16 amino acids. CDR3 bases: TGTGCCAGTACCAGAAGCGGAGGGGGCACTAGCCAGCCCCAGCATTTT. This translates into CASTRSGGGTSQPQHF. The full variable domain, with the rest looked up from reference TRBV19 and TRBJ1-5, is DGGITQSPKYLFRKEGQNVTLSCEQNLNHDAMYWYRQDPGQGLRLIYYSQIVNDFQKGDIAEGYSVSREKKESFPLTVTSAQKNPTAFYLCASTRSGGGTSQPQHFGDGTRLSIL.

The V and J genes are TRBV28 and TRBJ1-2; 7 bases align to TRBD1. V was clipped by 4 bases and J by 4 bases; unmatched bases: 9. Germline V gene data show CDR1 as MDHEN and CDR2 as SYDVKM. The CDR3 totals 15 residues. CDR3 nucleotide sequence: TGTGCCAGCAGTTCGGGGACAGCAACTACCTATGGCTACACCTTC. Residues: CASSSGTATTYGYTF.

The gene calls are TRBV19 and TRBJ1-3, with 9 bases matching TRBD1. The V gene's germline CDR1 is LNHDA and CDR2 SQIVND (reference sequence). This CDR3 comprises 19 residues. V dropped 5 bases and J dropped 3; count of bases not matched to a gene: 17. As DNA, the CDR3 is TGTGCCAGTAGTCTCCGGGACAGGGCTTCTCCAAGCAGTGGAAACACCATATATTTT. Its translation: CASSLRDRASPSSGNTIYF.

The rearrangement joins TRBV11-2 to TRBJ2-1; the match to TRBD2 covers 10 bases. Germline assignment: CDR1 SGHAT and CDR2 FQNNGV. This CDR3 is built from 19 residues. Unmatched junction bases numbered 16, after V lost 2 bases and J lost 6 bases. The CDR3 region has the DNA TGTGCCAGCAGCTTACGCCCCGTAGGGCTAGCGGGAGTTTTCAATGAGCAGTTCTTC. Protein sequence: CASSLRPVGLAGVFNEQFF.

This rearrangement joins TRBV6-1 to TRBJ2-3; D not resolved. The CDR3 consists of 14 residues. Germline lookup yields CDR1 MNHNS and CDR2 SASEGT. The V end lost 0 bases, the J end lost 3 bases, and 7 bases lay between the germline ends. The CDR3 region is CASSEAAFTDTQYF. The CDR3, as DNA: TGTGCCAGCAGTGAAGCGGCTTTTACAGATACGCAGTATTTT.

The rearrangement joins TRBV18 to TRBJ2-1, with D perhaps TRBD1 (9 bases). The CDR3 has 17 residues. The V gene's germline CDR1 is KGHSH and CDR2 LQKENI. Trimming removed 6 bases from V and 5 bases from J, with 23 bases in between. The CDR3 loop reads CASSILAGTGINNEQFF. As DNA, the CDR3 is TGTGCCAGCTCCATTTTAGCGGGGACAGGGATTAACAATGAGCAGTTCTTC.

This clone turned up a few times. The chain combines TRBV5-1 with TRBJ1-2; the D gene is possibly TRBD1 (5 bases). The germline V gene encodes CDR1 SGHRS and CDR2 YFSETQ. The V and J ends lost 0 bases and 7 bases respectively, with 7 bases between them. The length of the CDR3 is 12 residues. CDR3: CASSLGQGGYTF. CDR3 nucleotide sequence: TGCGCCAGCAGCTTGGGGCAGGGTGGCTACACCTTC.

This clone has a single count. The rearrangement uses TRBV6-5 and TRBJ1-2, with 9 bases lining up with TRBD1. The length of the CDR3 is 15 residues. Germline lookup yields CDR1 MNHEY and CDR2 SVGAGI. With V trimmed by 1 base and J by 3 bases, 3 bases remained unmatched. Here the CDR3 DNA reads TGTGCCAGCAGTTACTTGACAGGGGGGCACTATGGCTACACCTTC. It specifies CASSYLTGGHYGYTF.

The chain joins TRBV7-8 to TRBJ1-3; D gene unclear. From germline, CDR1 is SGHVS and CDR2 FQNEAQ. Trimming shortened V by 4 bases and J by 0 bases, and 10 bases separated the two germline ends. This CDR3 is built from 15 residues. This CDR3 is CASSSRDISGNTIYF. The CDR3 coding sequence is TGTGCCAGCAGCTCCCGAGATATCTCTGGAAACACCATATATTTT. Variable domain in full (rest from reference TRBV7-8 and TRBJ1-3): GAGVSQSPRYKVAKRGQDVALRCDPISGHVSLFWYQQALGQGPEFLTYFQNEAQLDKSGLPSDRFFAERPEGSVSTLKIQRTQQEDSAVYLCASSSRDISGNTIYFGEGSWLTVV.

The genes are TRBV30 and TRBJ1-1; the D gene is possibly TRBD1 (5 bases). Trimming shortened V by 2 bases and J by 1 base, and 14 bases separated the two germline ends. The CDR3 totals 15 residues. Germline lookup yields CDR1 GTSNPN and CDR2 SVGIG (reference sequence). In DNA, the CDR3 is TGTGCCTGGAGTAGTGCAGGGCTCGGGAACACTGAAGCTTTCTTT. As protein: CAWSSAGLGNTEAFF.

This chain connects TRBV2 to TRBJ1-5; 10 bases match TRBD1. The V gene end was trimmed by 3 bases and the J gene end by 6 bases; junction bases not matched to a gene: 5. Germline-derived CDR1 and CDR2 are SNHLY and FYNNEI. The CDR3 has 15 residues. For the CDR3, the DNA is TGTGCCAGCAGTGAGCAGGACAGGGGGATTCAGCCCCAGCATTTT. Translated: CASSEQDRGIQPQHF.

A note on this clone: Other DNA sequences of this sample code for an identical CDR3. This rearrangement joins TRBV5-1 to TRBJ1-3; D unresolved. CDR3 length: 14 residues. The germline gives CDR1 SGHRS, CDR2 YFSETQ. V was shortened by 2 bases and J by 0 bases, with 6 bases between the two germline ends. The CDR3 loop reads CASSLPGSGNTIYF. The CDR3 DNA follows: TGCGCCAGCAGCTTACCAGGCTCTGGAAACACCATATATTTT.

This clone was observed once. The chain couples TRBV7-8 to TRBJ1-5; 7 bases are shared with TRBD1. V lost 1 base, J lost 8 bases, and 11 bases stayed unmatched. CDR3 length: 16 residues. Germline CDR1 SGHVS, CDR2 FQNEAQ. CDR3 coding DNA: TGTGCCAGCAGCTTAGTGGGGACAGCTCGCGGGGAGCCCCAGCATTTT. This encodes CASSLVGTARGEPQHF. The variable domain in full, completed from reference TRBV7-8 and TRBJ1-5, reads GAGVSQSPRYKVAKRGQDVALRCDPISGHVSLFWYQQALGQGPEFLTYFQNEAQLDKSGLPSDRFFAERPEGSVSTLKIQRTQQEDSAVYLCASSLVGTARGEPQHFGDGTRLSIL.

This clone was seen once. The CDR3 region is CASSSGEGDTQYF. The DNA of the CDR3 is TGTGCCAGCTCATCAGGGGAAGGAGATACGCAGTATTTT. This rearrangement joins TRBV18 to TRBJ2-3; maybe TRBD1 (6 bases). The CDR3 is 13 residues long. V lost 5 bases to trimming and J lost 5 bases, with 11 bases between them. Germline CDR1 KGHSH, CDR2 LQKENI. Full variable domain (missing parts from reference TRBV18 and TRBJ2-3): NAGVMQNPRHLVRRRGQEARLRCSPMKGHSHVYWYRQLPEEGLKFMVYLQKENIIDESGMPKERFSAEFPKEGPSILRIQQVVRGDSAAYFCASSSGEGDTQYFGPGTRLTVL.

This sequence joins TRBV6-4 and TRBJ1-6, with TRBD1 as a possible D gene (5 bases). Trimming took 0 bases from V and 9 from J, leaving 12 bases between them. Germline CDR1 is MRHNA and CDR2 is SNTAGT. This CDR3 is built from 15 residues. The CDR3 nucleotides are TGTGCCAGCAGTGACTCGGGGGGTTCAGGTTCACCCCTCCACTTT. Its translation is CASSDSGGSGSPLHF.

V is TRBV19 and J is TRBJ1-1; no firm D call. CDR1 is LNHDA and CDR2 is SQIVND in the germline V gene (reference sequence). This CDR3 is 13 amino acids long. The ends were cut back, 6 bases at V and 1 base at J, with 9 bases in the middle. CDR3 DNA: TGTGCCAGTAGCCAACAGAGGAACACTGAAGCTTTCTTT. Translating it yields CASSQQRNTEAFF. Full variable domain (outside the CDR3, taken from reference TRBV19 and TRBJ1-1): DGGITQSPKYLFRKEGQNVTLSCEQNLNHDAMYWYRQDPGQGLRLIYYSQIVNDFQKGDIAEGYSVSREKKESFPLTVTSAQKNPTAFYLCASSQQRNTEAFFGQGTRLTVV.

The chain links TRBV19 to TRBJ2-7, with D perhaps TRBD2 (7 bases). V was trimmed by 5 bases and J by 3 bases, leaving 11 bases between them. The germline gives CDR1 LNHDA, CDR2 SQIVND (reference sequence). This CDR3 has 13 amino acids. The CDR3: CASSRGGVYEQYF. The CDR3 DNA sequence: TGTGCCAGTAGTCGAGGGGGGGTCTACGAGCAGTACTTC.

The gene calls are TRBV5-6 and TRBJ1-5; TRBD1 matches 7 bases. The junction had 11 bases not matched to a gene; V was cut back by 4 bases and J by 4 bases. Germline V gene data show CDR1 as SGHDT and CDR2 as YYEEEE. There are 16 residues in the CDR3. CDR3 loop: CASSPGQNQGNQPQHF. Here the CDR3 DNA reads TGTGCCAGCAGCCCGGGACAGAACCAAGGGAATCAGCCCCAGCATTTT.

The chain has TRBV18 and TRBJ1-1; a weak D match, TRBD1 (5 bases). The V end lost 0 bases, the J end lost 4 bases, and 15 bases lay between the germline ends. This CDR3 is 16 amino acids long. CDR1 and CDR2 from the germline V gene are KGHSH and LQKENI. The CDR3 protein is CASSPPWGGRGTEAFF. The CDR3 DNA sequence: TGTGCCAGCTCACCACCGTGGGGGGGAAGGGGCACTGAAGCTTTCTTT.

This sequence joins TRBV20-1 and TRBJ2-1, with no clear D. Between the trimmed V and J ends, which lost 6 bases and 5 bases, there was a span of 8 bases. The CDR3 extends over 11 amino acids. The germline CDR1 and CDR2 sequences are DFQATT and SNEGSKA (reference sequence). In DNA form, the CDR3 reads TGCAGTGCGGGCCGGAACAATGAGCAGTTCTTC. Translated, it gives CSAGRNNEQFF.

This clone was recorded once. V usage is TRBV6-5 and J usage is TRBJ2-2; no clear D. The germline CDR1 and CDR2 sequences are MNHEY and SVGAGI. V shed 5 bases and J shed 1 base, with 2 bases lying between them. There are 12 residues in the CDR3. This CDR3 reads CASSLNTGELFF. In DNA form, the CDR3 reads TGTGCCAGCAGTCTGAACACCGGGGAGCTGTTTTTT.

The V gene is TRBV5-8, the J gene TRBJ2-5, with 12 bases fitting TRBD2. CDR1 and CDR2 from the germline V gene are SGHTS and YDEGEE. CDR3 length: 16 residues. The ends lost 3 bases at V and 5 bases at J; junction bases unmatched: 8. The CDR3 loop is CASSYARTSGAETQYF. The CDR3, as DNA: TGTGCCAGCAGCTACGCTCGGACTAGCGGGGCGGAGACCCAGTACTTC.

This clone was counted only a few times. The V and J genes are TRBV13 and TRBJ2-7, with 8 positions matching TRBD2. Germline CDR1 reads PRHDT; CDR2 reads FYEKMQ (reference sequence). This CDR3 is 16 amino acids long. V dropped 5 bases and J dropped 0; count of bases not matched to a gene: 9. The CDR3 spells CASSKRGGWNSYEQYF. The CDR3 DNA follows: TGTGCCAGCAGCAAACGGGGGGGCTGGAACTCCTACGAGCAGTACTTC.

The V call is TRBV6-2 or TRBV6-3, the J call TRBJ1-1; weak D call: TRBD1 (5 bases). The V gene lost 4 bases and the J gene lost 1 base, with 13 bases spanning the gap. Per germline, CDR1 MNHEY and CDR2 SVGEGT. This CDR3 contains 15 residues. The CDR3 nucleotides read TGTGCCAGCAGTTTAGGACAAGGGCCGAACACTGAAGCTTTCTTT. Translating gives CASSLGQGPNTEAFF.

This rearrangement joins TRBV5-4 to TRBJ2-5; a weak D match, TRBD2 (6 bases). This CDR3 is 14 amino acids long. The V gene's germline CDR1 is SGHNT and CDR2 YYREEE (reference sequence). Trimming shortened V by 2 bases and J by 2 bases, and 10 bases separated the two germline ends. The CDR3 sequence: CASSFGTFQETQYF. In DNA form, the CDR3 reads TGTGCCAGCAGCTTCGGGACTTTTCAAGAGACCCAGTACTTC.

CDR3 region: CASSYSTGTDTQYF. The CDR3 DNA reads as TGTGCCAGCAGTTACTCAACCGGGACAGATACGCAGTATTTT. The chain joins TRBV6-5 to TRBJ2-3; D unclear. The V end lost 0 bases, the J end lost 3 bases, and 7 bases lay between the germline ends. This CDR3 is 14 amino acids long. The germline CDR1 and CDR2 sequences are MNHEY and SVGAGI.

Notes on this clone: The sample contains more than one DNA sequence encoding this CDR3. The genes are TRBV18 and TRBJ2-5; possible D gene TRBD2, 5 bases. Deletions cut 3 bases from V and 2 bases from J, with 7 bases between. Germline assignment: CDR1 KGHSH and CDR2 LQKENI. The CDR3 is made up of 13 amino acids. CDR3 amino acids: CASSPGLQETQYF. For the CDR3, the DNA is TGTGCCAGCTCACCCGGACTGCAAGAGACCCAGTACTTC.